One sample yielded the 26 T cell receptor beta chains listed below, sequenced in a study of T cells in Graves' hyperthyroidism and ophthalmopathy. TCR beta CDR3 regions were amplified from RNA. Carried out on the TCR CDR3, a first-round RT-PCR used the HTBI primer set. TCRdb processed the multiplex PCR reads anew with MiXCR; each CDR3 protein has one entry. The sample lists hundreds of thousands of distinct CDR3 sequences, around 13% occurring once. The sequenced material came from blood. These receptors were taken from a woman aged 18-35 years with Graves' hyperthyroidism.

The chain combines TRBV7-9 with TRBJ1-1; no clear D. The CDR3 covers 12 residues. The V gene lost 8 bases and the J gene lost 2 bases, with 9 bases spanning the gap. Per the germline V gene, CDR1 is SEHNR and CDR2 is FQNEAQ (reference sequence). CDR3: CASYLVNTEAFF. CDR3 nucleotide sequence: TGTGCCAGCTACCTTGTAAACACTGAAGCTTTCTTT.

In this sample, this clonotype turned up a few times. The chain recombines TRBV14 with TRBJ2-1, with 7 bases lining up with TRBD2. The CDR3 sequence is 15 residues long. The V segment lost 0 bases and the J segment 6 bases; nucleotides outside the gene matches: 5. CDR1 and CDR2 (germline): SGHDN, FVKESK. DNA for the CDR3: TGTGCCAGCAGCCAAGATTGGACTAGTGGCAATGAGCAGTTCTTC. Its protein product is CASSQDWTSGNEQFF.

CDR3 DNA: TGTGCCAGCAGCTCGTTGGACGGAAACTACGAGCAGTACTTC. Translated: CASSSLDGNYEQYF. The V and J genes are TRBV9 and TRBJ2-7; D remains unclear. V lost 4 bases to trimming and J lost 3 bases, with 14 bases between them. This CDR3 region has 14 residues. Germline CDR1 SGDLS, CDR2 YYNGEE. Full variable domain (remainder filled in from reference TRBV9 and TRBJ2-7): DSGVTQTPKHLITATGQRVTLRCSPRSGDLSVYWYQQSLDQGLQFLIQYYNGEERAKGNILERFSAQQFPDLHSELNLSSLELGDSALYFCASSSLDGNYEQYFGPGTRLTVT.

The chain employs TRBV5-6 and TRBJ2-5, with 10 bases lining up with TRBD1. CDR1 is SGHDT, CDR2 YYEEEE, per germline. The CDR3 has 13 residues. Unmatched junction bases numbered 7, after V lost 4 bases and J lost 10 bases. The CDR3, as DNA: TGTGCCAGCAGCGCCGGGACAGGGGTAAACCAGTACTTC. Its translation: CASSAGTGVNQYF.

This clonotype was seen repeatedly, ten times or more. The chain combines TRBV3-1 with TRBJ2-3, with 9 nucleotides matching TRBD2. V lost 1 base and J lost 7; bases outside the gene matches: 9. CDR1 is LGHDT and CDR2 is YNNKEL in the germline V gene (reference sequence). The CDR3 totals 16 residues. CDR3 sequence: CASSQGASGVLNTQYF. CDR3 nucleotide sequence: TGTGCCAGCAGCCAAGGTGCTAGCGGGGTACTCAATACGCAGTATTTT.

V usage is TRBV12-3 or TRBV12-4 and J usage is TRBJ2-7; 10 positions match TRBD2. The trim removed 3 bases at V and 4 bases at J, leaving 12 bases unmatched. This CDR3 has 17 amino acids. CDR3 DNA: TGTGCCAGCAGTTTTCTGGCTAGCGGGGGTTCTGCTTACGAGCAGTACTTC. Translating it yields CASSFLASGGSAYEQYF.

This clonotype occurred a few times. Germline and junction disagree at one end, which may indicate a read error. The rearrangement joins TRBV7-7 to TRBJ2-5; D is perhaps TRBD1 or TRBD2 (7 bases each). The CDR3 is 13 amino acids. CDR1 is SSHAT, CDR2 FNYEAQ, per germline (reference sequence). Here the CDR3 reads CASTQGGSETQYF. Here the CDR3 DNA reads TGTGCTAGCACCCAGGGGGGGTCGGAGACCCAGTACTTC.

The chain joins TRBV7-4 to TRBJ2-1; 8 bases agree with TRBD2. V was clipped by 1 base and J by 9 bases; unmatched bases: 8. Germline V gene data show CDR1 as SGHVT and CDR2 as SQSDAQ. The length of the CDR3 is 15 residues. The CDR3 nucleotides read TGTGCCAGCAGCTTAGTCGTCCGGGAGGGCGGTGAGCAGTTCTTC. Encoded protein: CASSLVVREGGEQFF.

There are a few counts of this clonotype. The V and J genes are TRBV15 and TRBJ2-7, with TRBD2 matching 14 bases. Per germline, CDR1 LNHNV and CDR2 YYDKDF (reference sequence). With 5 bases clipped from V and 4 bases from J, the junction kept 7 bases outside the gene matches. The CDR3 totals 16 residues. The CDR3 loop reads CATSRGLAGAVYEQYF. CDR3 bases: TGTGCCACCAGCCGGGGACTAGCGGGAGCCGTATACGAGCAGTACTTC.

Many counts were recorded for this clonotype. The genes are TRBV2 and TRBJ2-1; 7 bases are a match to TRBD2. J was trimmed by 4 bases and V by 3 bases; bases with no gene match: 9. CDR3 size: 16 residues. From germline, CDR1 is SNHLY and CDR2 FYNNEI. CDR3 nucleotides: TGTGCCAGCAGTGATCCTCTAGCGGAGAAGTACAATGAGCAGTTCTTC. The encoded protein is CASSDPLAEKYNEQFF. The variable domain in full, with the rest retrieved from reference TRBV2 and TRBJ2-1, is EPEVTQTPSHQVTQMGQEVILRCVPISNHLYFYWYRQILGQKVEFLVSFYNNEISEKSEIFDDQFSVERPDGSNFTLKIRSTKLEDSAMYFCASSDPLAEKYNEQFFGPGTRLTVL.

This clonotype has ten or more counts. This chain uses TRBV7-8 with TRBJ1-2; the D is unclear. This CDR3 region has 12 residues. The germline CDR1 and CDR2 sequences are SGHVS and FQNEAQ. V was pared by 1 base and J by 4 bases, with 4 bases between. The CDR3 reads CASSLEAYGYTF. In nucleotides, the CDR3 is TGTGCCAGCAGCTTAGAGGCCTATGGCTACACCTTC. The full variable domain, completed using reference TRBV7-8 and TRBJ1-2, is GAGVSQSPRYKVAKRGQDVALRCDPISGHVSLFWYQQALGQGPEFLTYFQNEAQLDKSGLPSDRFFAERPEGSVSTLKIQRTQQEDSAVYLCASSLEAYGYTFGSGTRLTVV.

This clonotype was seen a handful of times. The chain has TRBV24-1 and TRBJ2-3; 7 nucleotides match TRBD1. Germline CDR1 is KGHDR and CDR2 is SFDVKD. J lost 0 bases, V lost 7 bases, and 12 bases had no gene match. CDR3 size: 17 residues. The DNA of the CDR3 is TGTGCCACCAGGACCGTACCACCGGGACAGAGCACAGATACGCAGTATTTT. Translated: CATRTVPPGQSTDTQYF.

This clonotype was found many times. The rearrangement uses TRBV28 and TRBJ1-2, with TRBD1 matching 11 bases. The CDR3 is made up of 16 amino acids. CDR1 and CDR2 from the germline V gene are MDHEN and SYDVKM. With V trimmed by 2 bases and J by 7 bases, 9 bases remained unmatched. The CDR3 DNA follows: TGTGCCAGCAGTTTAAGCTCCGGGACAGGGGGTCTTGGCTACACCTTC. It yields the protein CASSLSSGTGGLGYTF.

This rearrangement joins TRBV5-1 to TRBJ2-7; 10 bases line up with TRBD2. Germline V lookup: CDR1 SGHRS, CDR2 YFSETQ. The V and J ends lost 0 bases and 3 bases, in that order; junction bases with no gene match: 9. The CDR3 is 17 amino acids. Here the CDR3 reads CASSLEVLAGAVYEQYF. The DNA for the CDR3 is TGCGCCAGCAGCTTGGAGGTGCTAGCGGGAGCGGTCTACGAGCAGTACTTC. The variable domain in full, with the rest retrieved from reference TRBV5-1 and TRBJ2-7, is KAGVTQTPRYLIKTRGQQVTLSCSPISGHRSVSWYQQTPGQGLQFLFEYFSETQRNKGNFPGRFSGRQFSNSRSEMNVSTLELGDSALYLCASSLEVLAGAVYEQYFGPGTRLTVT.

This clonotype was found many times. The rearrangement uses TRBV11-2 and TRBJ2-7, with a tentative D call TRBD2 (5 bases). Germline CDR1 and CDR2: SGHAT and FQNNGV. V lost 0 bases to trimming and J lost 1 base, with 13 bases between them. The CDR3 runs 16 residues. This chain's CDR3 is CASSLEGSSPSYEQYF. The DNA of the CDR3 is TGTGCCAGCAGCTTAGAAGGTTCTAGCCCTTCCTACGAGCAGTACTTC.

This clonotype has only a few counts. This chain joins TRBV7-8 and TRBJ2-1; maybe TRBD1 (6 bases). Germline CDR1 reads SGHVS; CDR2 reads FQNEAQ. V was trimmed by 1 base and J by 8 bases, leaving 15 bases between them. The CDR3 consists of 15 residues. The CDR3: CASSLGLFKGDEQFF. Written as DNA, the CDR3 is TGTGCCAGCAGCTTAGGCTTATTCAAGGGGGATGAGCAGTTCTTC. Full variable domain (outside the CDR3, taken from reference TRBV7-8 and TRBJ2-1): GAGVSQSPRYKVAKRGQDVALRCDPISGHVSLFWYQQALGQGPEFLTYFQNEAQLDKSGLPSDRFFAERPEGSVSTLKIQRTQQEDSAVYLCASSLGLFKGDEQFFGPGTRLTVL.

This clonotype appeared a few times. In nucleotides, the CDR3 is TGCAGTGCTAGGCCCGGGGCCTCCAATCAGCCCCAGCATTTT. Translated, it gives CSARPGASNQPQHF. The chain employs TRBV20-1 and TRBJ1-5, with a weak D call TRBD1 (5 bases). V gave up 3 bases and J gave up 3 bases, with 12 bases separating them. This CDR3 contains 14 residues. Germline CDR1 and CDR2: DFQATT and SNEGSKA (reference sequence).

The V call is TRBV2, the J call TRBJ2-3; perhaps D is TRBD1 or TRBD2 (6 bases each). The V end was cut by 6 bases, the J end by 0 bases, with 16 bases between. Germline V gene data show CDR1 as SNHLY and CDR2 as FYNNEI. The CDR3 extends over 16 amino acids. In DNA, the CDR3 is TGTGCCAGCAGCCCGGGGGCTACAAGAAGCACAGATACGCAGTATTTT. It encodes CASSPGATRSTDTQYF.

In this sample, this clonotype turned up many times. This rearrangement joins TRBV24-1 to TRBJ2-7, with 11 bases fitting TRBD1. CDR3 length: 13 amino acids. Per the germline V gene, CDR1 is KGHDR and CDR2 is SFDVKD. J lost 3 bases, V lost 11 bases, and 5 bases had no gene match. The CDR3 is CASPGTGGYEQYF. Here the CDR3 DNA reads TGTGCCAGTCCCGGGACAGGGGGCTACGAGCAGTACTTC.

This clonotype was counted ten times or more. The chain joins TRBV12-3 or TRBV12-4 to TRBJ2-2, with TRBD2 matching over 11 bases. CDR3 size: 14 residues. With V trimmed by 6 bases and J by 4 bases, 1 base remained unmatched. For the CDR3, the DNA is TGTGCCAGCAGGGGGACTAGCGGCACCGGGGAGCTGTTTTTT. Translating it yields CASRGTSGTGELFF.

Many counts were recorded for this clonotype. The gene calls are TRBV29-1 and TRBJ2-7, with a tentative D call TRBD2 (6 bases). Trimming left V 4 bases short and J 2 bases short, with 15 bases between. Per germline, CDR1 SQVTM and CDR2 ANQGSEA. There are 14 residues in the CDR3. The CDR3 DNA sequence: TGCAGCGTTGTCGGGGGTTTGGCACCCTACGAGCAGTACTTC. This sequence encodes CSVVGGLAPYEQYF.

This clonotype was observed at least ten times. The CDR3 DNA is TGTGCCAGCAGCTCCAGACTGGGACTAGCGGGATCCTACGAGCAGTACTTC. Its translation: CASSSRLGLAGSYEQYF. This sequence joins TRBV11-2 and TRBJ2-7, with 13 bases matching TRBD2. V lost 4 bases, J lost 1 base, and 7 bases stayed unmatched. The V gene's germline CDR1 is SGHAT and CDR2 FQNNGV. The CDR3 length is 17 residues.

Many counts were recorded for this clonotype. V is TRBV2 and J is TRBJ2-3, with 11 positions matching TRBD2. Germline trimming cut 2 bases from V and 7 bases from J; bases unmatched to any gene: 2. CDR1 is SNHLY and CDR2 is FYNNEI in the germline V gene. The CDR3 runs 14 residues. CDR3 sequence reads: CASSELAGGNTQYF. The CDR3 DNA reads as TGTGCCAGCAGTGAACTAGCGGGAGGAAATACGCAGTATTTT.

This clonotype has at least ten counts. The chain has TRBV6-5 and TRBJ2-5; 11 bases fit TRBD2. Germline assignment: CDR1 MNHEY and CDR2 SVGAGI. J lost 4 bases, V lost 3 bases, and 4 bases had no gene match. The CDR3 has 15 amino acids. CDR3 nucleotide sequence: TGTGCCAGCAGTTATCGAGGACTAGCGGGAGAGACCCAGTACTTC. The encoded protein is CASSYRGLAGETQYF.

DNA of the CDR3: TGTGCCAGCAGTTACGGACCCCCACAGACCGGAAACACCATATATTTT. This translates into CASSYGPPQTGNTIYF. The genes are TRBV6-6 and TRBJ1-3; D unresolved. V lost 2 bases and J lost 4, with 15 bases in between. Looked up from germline, CDR1 is MNHNY and CDR2 is SVGAGI (reference sequence). The CDR3 has 16 residues.

The chain uses TRBV7-2 and TRBJ1-4; D possibly corresponds to TRBD1 (5 bases). Between the trimmed V and J ends, which lost 3 bases and 4 bases, there was a span of 6 bases. The germline gives CDR1 SGHTA, CDR2 FQGNSA. This CDR3 comprises 13 residues. The CDR3 region has the DNA TGTGCCAGCAGCTTTCAGGGTAATGAAAAACTGTTTTTT. Translating gives CASSFQGNEKLFF.